The clone carrying this T cell receptor beta chain has more than one count but fewer than ten. The antigen remains unidentified. It was by quantitative 5'-RACE with molecular barcodes that TCR beta libraries were made. TCRdb recomputed calls from the 5' RACE reads with MiXCR, one row per CDR3 protein. The sample shows around 540,000 distinct CDR3 sequences, approximately 11% of them seen only once. The record originates from a study of CD8 T cells in ankylosing spondylitis. The CDR3 is 15 residues long. Germline V gene lookup returns CDR1 GTSNPN and CDR2 SVGIG (reference sequence). V lost 3 bases and J 0 bases, leaving 12 bases between the germline ends. Study outcomes and limitations: Clones linked to disease were reported to show significant enrichment in matched ankylosing spondylitis synovial fluid. Reactive arthritis synovial fluid and blood previously showed some of these motif variants. Several highly homologous variants formed a TCR beta motif that appeared characteristic of ankylosing spondylitis blood.

This chain connects TRBV30 to TRBJ2-1; D is undetermined. This TCR was sampled from a male donor with ankylosing spondylitis. The specimen was blood, either unsorted or a sorted T cell fraction (not recorded which). The CDR3 spells CAWSRTSSSYNEQFF. The CDR3 bases are TGTGCCTGGAGCAGGACCTCCAGCTCCTACAATGAGCAGTTCTTC.